This is a list of T cell receptor beta chains from one sample in a study of cytomegalovirus exposure and HLA in healthy donors. Assay used: immunoSEQ multiplex PCR; TCRdb lists only in-frame clones, some missing. The sample holds about 91,000 clones, 78% seen once. Sequenced material: PBMCs. These receptors were obtained from a male donor in good health and CMV-seropositive. Both conserved end residues are part of each CDR3. The D gene is left open where the match is weak. Expanded clones are given a class, and other clones once, few, many or no size at all.

CDR3nt: TGTGCCAGCAGTGAAGGTGGGTTTAAGGGGTCCTATAATTCACCCCTCCACTTT; CDR3aa: CASSEGGFKGSYNSPLHF; v_gene: TRBV6-1; abundance: -; d_gene: -; j_gene: TRBJ1-6
CDR3nt: TGTGCCAGCAGCTTAGATAGTCAGCCCCAGCATTTT; CDR3aa: CASSLDSQPQHF; v_gene: TRBV7-9; abundance: -; d_gene: -; j_gene: TRBJ1-5
CDR3nt: TGCGCCAGCAGCACGGACTATTCTCGGAATGAGCAGTTCTTC; CDR3aa: CASSTDYSRNEQFF; v_gene: TRBV5-1; abundance: -; d_gene: -; j_gene: TRBJ2-1
CDR3nt: TGTGCCAGCAGTTACCGGACAGGATATCAGCCCCAGCATTTT; CDR3aa: CASSYRTGYQPQHF; v_gene: TRBV6-5; abundance: -; d_gene: TRBD1; j_gene: TRBJ1-5
CDR3nt: TGCGCCAGCAGCTTATTGGGACAGGGCTACGAGCAGTACTTC; CDR3aa: CASSLLGQGYEQYF; v_gene: TRBV5-1; abundance: -; d_gene: TRBD1; j_gene: TRBJ2-7
CDR3nt: TGTGCCAGCACTGGTCCCAGGTTTAGCACAGATACGCAGTATTTT; CDR3aa: CASTGPRFSTDTQYF; v_gene: TRBV2; abundance: -; d_gene: -; j_gene: TRBJ2-3
CDR3nt: TGTGCCAGTACCCCCTTAACTGGGGTGGGAGAGATGTATGGCTACACCTTC; CDR3aa: CASTPLTGVGEMYGYTF; v_gene: TRBV19; abundance: -; d_gene: -; j_gene: TRBJ1-2
CDR3nt: TGTGCCAGCAGCCGAACCGACAGGGTCTATGGCTACACCTTC; CDR3aa: CASSRTDRVYGYTF; v_gene: TRBV4-2; abundance: -; d_gene: TRBD1; j_gene: TRBJ1-2
CDR3nt: TGTGCCAGCAGCCCCAGGGTTCCCTACGAGCAGTACTTC; CDR3aa: CASSPRVPYEQYF; v_gene: TRBV27; abundance: -; d_gene: -; j_gene: TRBJ2-7
CDR3nt: TGTGCCAGCAGCCCAACCGGACTAGCGGGAGTCCCAGAGACCCAGTACTTC; CDR3aa: CASSPTGLAGVPETQYF; v_gene: TRBV7-9; abundance: -; d_gene: TRBD2; j_gene: TRBJ2-5
CDR3nt: TGTGCCAGTAGTTCAACGACAGGGGGCTTCGCTGAAGCTTTCTTT; CDR3aa: CASSSTTGGFAEAFF; v_gene: TRBV19; abundance: -; d_gene: TRBD1; j_gene: TRBJ1-1
CDR3nt: TGTGCCAGCAGCTTTGCCGGAGGGATTGGCTACACCTTC; CDR3aa: CASSFAGGIGYTF; v_gene: TRBV5-6; abundance: -; d_gene: -; j_gene: TRBJ1-2
CDR3nt: TGTGCCAGCTCACCGGGGACACGGGCCGGCCAAGAGACCCAGTACTTC; CDR3aa: CASSPGTRAGQETQYF; v_gene: TRBV18; abundance: -; d_gene: -; j_gene: TRBJ2-5
CDR3nt: TGTGCCAGCAACCGCGGGTGGAATGAAAAACTGTTTTTT; CDR3aa: CASNRGWNEKLFF; v_gene: TRBV28; abundance: once; d_gene: -; j_gene: TRBJ1-4
CDR3nt: TGTGCCAGTAGTCAGGGGACCTCCAATCAGCCCCAGCATTTT; CDR3aa: CASSQGTSNQPQHF; v_gene: TRBV19; abundance: -; d_gene: -; j_gene: TRBJ1-5
CDR3nt: TGCGCCAGCACCCTAGCGGGGTTCAATGAGCAGTTCTTC; CDR3aa: CASTLAGFNEQFF; v_gene: TRBV5-1; abundance: -; d_gene: TRBD2; j_gene: TRBJ2-1
CDR3nt: TGTGCTAGTGCCATTAGCGGGCCCACAGATACGCAGTATTTT; CDR3aa: CASAISGPTDTQYF; v_gene: TRBV12-5; abundance: -; d_gene: TRBD2; j_gene: TRBJ2-3
CDR3nt: TGTGCCAGTAGTATTAGCAGGGGATCTAATGGCTACACCTTC; CDR3aa: CASSISRGSNGYTF; v_gene: TRBV19; abundance: -; d_gene: -; j_gene: TRBJ1-2
CDR3nt: TGTGCCAGCAGAACCGGGACAGGGAGCTACAATGAGCAGTTCTTC; CDR3aa: CASRTGTGSYNEQFF; v_gene: TRBV5-8; abundance: -; d_gene: TRBD1; j_gene: TRBJ2-1
CDR3nt: TGTGCCAGCTATCAAGCGGGGCCCCTTTTGGATGAGCAGTTCTTC; CDR3aa: CASYQAGPLLDEQFF; v_gene: TRBV28; abundance: -; d_gene: TRBD2; j_gene: TRBJ2-1
CDR3nt: TGTGCCAGCAGACAGGGAAGCTCCTACAATGAGCAGTTCTTC; CDR3aa: CASRQGSSYNEQFF; v_gene: TRBV5-4; abundance: -; d_gene: -; j_gene: TRBJ2-1
CDR3nt: TGCGCCAGCAGCCCCGGGACAGGGCAATCACGTCGAGAGACCCAGTACTTC; CDR3aa: CASSPGTGQSRRETQYF; v_gene: TRBV5-1; abundance: -; d_gene: TRBD1; j_gene: TRBJ2-5
CDR3nt: TGTGCCAGCAGCTTAGACTACGGGACTCGAAACTTC; CDR3aa: CASSLDYGTRNF; v_gene: TRBV7-9; abundance: -; d_gene: -; j_gene: TRBJ2-7
CDR3nt: TGTGCCTGGACCCCGCCTGGACAGGGGTATCTTGAAGCTTTCTTT; CDR3aa: CAWTPPGQGYLEAFF; v_gene: TRBV30; abundance: -; d_gene: TRBD1; j_gene: TRBJ1-1
CDR3nt: TGTGCCTGGAGGAGAAGGACAGGGGTTGGCTATGGCTACACCTTC; CDR3aa: CAWRRRTGVGYGYTF; v_gene: TRBV30; abundance: -; d_gene: TRBD1; j_gene: TRBJ1-2
CDR3nt: TGTGCCAGCTCTGACTCCTCCGTCACAGATACGCAGTATTTT; CDR3aa: CASSDSSVTDTQYF; v_gene: TRBV18; abundance: -; d_gene: -; j_gene: TRBJ2-3
CDR3nt: TGTGCCAGTATAAGCACAGGGGACAGGCCTGAAGCTTTCTTT; CDR3aa: CASISTGDRPEAFF; v_gene: TRBV19; abundance: -; d_gene: TRBD1; j_gene: TRBJ1-1
CDR3nt: TGTGCCAGCAGGCCAGGGGTTCCGAGCTCCTACGAGCAGTACTTC; CDR3aa: CASRPGVPSSYEQYF; v_gene: TRBV6-5; abundance: -; d_gene: -; j_gene: TRBJ2-7
CDR3nt: TGTGCCAGCAGGCCGAGGACAGGGAACTATGGCTACACCTTC; CDR3aa: CASRPRTGNYGYTF; v_gene: TRBV6-5; abundance: -; d_gene: TRBD1; j_gene: TRBJ1-2
CDR3nt: TGTGCCAGCAGTTTATTTGGGGGACTAGCGGAGCGAACGGTCACCGGGGAGCTGTTTTTT; CDR3aa: CASSLFGGLAERTVTGELFF; v_gene: TRBV28; abundance: -; d_gene: TRBD2; j_gene: TRBJ2-2
CDR3nt: TGTGCCAGCAGTACGGTTAGTAATGTTAACAGGCGAGGTCCGTTTCAGCCCCAGCATTTT; CDR3aa: CASSTVSNVNRRGPFQPQHF; v_gene: TRBV28; abundance: few; d_gene: -; j_gene: TRBJ1-5
CDR3nt: TGTGCCAGCAGCTCCACCGGGACTAGAGGGGCCAACGTCCTGACTTTC; CDR3aa: CASSSTGTRGANVLTF; v_gene: TRBV5-6; abundance: -; d_gene: TRBD2; j_gene: TRBJ2-6
CDR3nt: TGCGCCAGCAGCTCGGGACTAGCGGGGTACAATGAGCAGTTCTTC; CDR3aa: CASSSGLAGYNEQFF; v_gene: TRBV5-1; abundance: -; d_gene: TRBD2; j_gene: TRBJ2-1
CDR3nt: TGTGCCAGCAGCTTAAGGGAGGGTCGGAACGGGAAGACCCAGTACTTC; CDR3aa: CASSLREGRNGKTQYF; v_gene: TRBV7-2; abundance: -; d_gene: TRBD2; j_gene: TRBJ2-5